The T cell receptor beta chain under discussion was sequenced for a study of blood T cell repertoires in COVID-19. For the study at large: Specimens from acute and convalescent COVID-19 originated in the United States, Italy and Spain. In each case, the material was cDNA or gDNA derived from T cells, B-cell-depleted T cells, or PBMCs.

Under the authors' procedure: Reference gene primer amplification in the assay estimated nucleated cell counts. Sequenced by immunoSEQ multiplex PCR; TCRdb stores in-frame clones only, minus some. V and J calls and clone size are given by that table; D and trimming were obtained from the DNA. The sample has 65,000 to 70,000 clones; approximately 79% are singletons. The ends were cut back, 5 bases at V and 11 bases at J, with 15 bases in the middle. The V gene's germline CDR1 is PRHDT and CDR2 FYEKMQ (reference sequence). The CDR3 has 12 residues. The chain couples TRBV13 to TRBJ1-1; possible D gene TRBD1, 6 bases. The receptor's source is a man aged 60 to 75 with acute or convalescent COVID-19. Sequences were obtained from peripheral blood. The CDR3 is CASSEGQRDAFF. The CDR3 nucleotides read TGTGCCAGCAGCGAAGGACAGAGAGATGCTTTCTTT.